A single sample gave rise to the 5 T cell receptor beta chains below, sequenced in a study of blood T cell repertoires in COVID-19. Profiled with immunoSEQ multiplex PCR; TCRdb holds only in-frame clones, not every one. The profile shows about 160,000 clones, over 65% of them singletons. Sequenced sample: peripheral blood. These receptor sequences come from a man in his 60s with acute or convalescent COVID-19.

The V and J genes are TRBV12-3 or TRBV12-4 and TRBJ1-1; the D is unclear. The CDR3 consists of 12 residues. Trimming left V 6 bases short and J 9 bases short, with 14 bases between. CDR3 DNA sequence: TGTGCCAGCAGCTCAACAGTAATCCAAGCTTTCTTT. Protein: CASSSTVIQAFF.

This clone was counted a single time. CDR3 protein: CASSKGRQGGYNEQFF. The CDR3 nucleotides are TGTGCCAGTAGTAAGGGGAGACAGGGGGGATACAATGAGCAGTTCTTC. The chain uses TRBV19 and TRBJ2-1, with 9 positions matching TRBD1. The length of the CDR3 is 16 residues. Germline CDR1 is LNHDA and CDR2 is SQIVND (reference sequence). Losses at the gene ends were 4 bases for V and 4 bases for J; bases not matched to a gene: 8.

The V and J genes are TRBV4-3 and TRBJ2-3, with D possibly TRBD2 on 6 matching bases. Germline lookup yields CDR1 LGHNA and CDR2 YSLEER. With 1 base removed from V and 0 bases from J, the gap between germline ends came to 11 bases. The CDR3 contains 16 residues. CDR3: CASSQVPGGSTDTQYF. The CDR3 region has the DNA TGCGCCAGCAGCCAAGTACCCGGGGGAAGCACAGATACGCAGTATTTT.

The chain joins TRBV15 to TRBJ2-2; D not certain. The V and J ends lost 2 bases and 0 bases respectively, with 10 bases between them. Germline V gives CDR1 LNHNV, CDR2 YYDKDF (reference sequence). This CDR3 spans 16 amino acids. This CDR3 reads CATSRSGTANTGELFF. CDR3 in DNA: TGTGCCACCAGCAGATCCGGAACAGCGAACACCGGGGAGCTGTTTTTT.

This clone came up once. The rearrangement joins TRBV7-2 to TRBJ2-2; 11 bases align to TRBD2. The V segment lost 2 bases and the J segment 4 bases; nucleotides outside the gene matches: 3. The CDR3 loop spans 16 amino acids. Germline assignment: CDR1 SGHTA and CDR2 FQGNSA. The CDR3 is CASSLPSGGSTGELFF. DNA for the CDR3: TGTGCCAGCAGCTTACCTAGCGGGGGGTCCACCGGGGAGCTGTTTTTT.